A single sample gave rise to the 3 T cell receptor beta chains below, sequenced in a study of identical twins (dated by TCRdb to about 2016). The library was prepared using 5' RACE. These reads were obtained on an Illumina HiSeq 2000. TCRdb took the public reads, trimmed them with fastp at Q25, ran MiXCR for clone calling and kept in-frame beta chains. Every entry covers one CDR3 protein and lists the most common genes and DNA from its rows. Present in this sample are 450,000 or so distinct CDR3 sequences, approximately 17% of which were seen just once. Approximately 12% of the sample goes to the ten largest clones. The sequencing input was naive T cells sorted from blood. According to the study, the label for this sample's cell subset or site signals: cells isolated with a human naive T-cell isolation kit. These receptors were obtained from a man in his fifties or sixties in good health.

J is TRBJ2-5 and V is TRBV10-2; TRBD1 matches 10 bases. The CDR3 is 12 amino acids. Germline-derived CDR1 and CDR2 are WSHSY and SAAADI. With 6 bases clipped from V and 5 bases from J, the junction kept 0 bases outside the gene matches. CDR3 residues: CASRTGGETQYF. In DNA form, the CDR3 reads TGCGCCAGCAGGACAGGGGGCGAGACCCAGTACTTC.

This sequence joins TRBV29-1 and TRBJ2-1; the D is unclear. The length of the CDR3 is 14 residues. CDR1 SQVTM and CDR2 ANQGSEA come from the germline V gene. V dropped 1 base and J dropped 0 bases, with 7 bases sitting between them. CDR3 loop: CSVEVKRSYNEQFF. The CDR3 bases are TGCAGCGTTGAAGTGAAACGCTCCTACAATGAGCAGTTCTTC.

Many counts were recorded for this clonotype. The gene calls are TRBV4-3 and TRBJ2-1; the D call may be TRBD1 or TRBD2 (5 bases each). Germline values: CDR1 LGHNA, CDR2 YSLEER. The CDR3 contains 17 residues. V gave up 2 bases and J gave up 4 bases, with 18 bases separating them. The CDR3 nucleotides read TGCGCCAGCAGCCAAAGCCGGGACGCCGAAATTTACAATGAGCAGTTCTTC. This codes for CASSQSRDAEIYNEQFF.